These 12 T cell receptor beta chains originate from one sample sequenced in a study of T-cell memory formation after mild COVID-19. TCRdb reprocessed the 5' RACE reads with MiXCR, giving one entry per CDR3 protein. The data contain more than 85,000 distinct CDR3 sequences, 11% of them singletons. Source material: PBMCs or a T cell subset sorted from them (not recorded which). These receptors came from a man aged 18-30 years who had mild COVID-19 (a few samples of this study predate the infection). Cell type and time point are not known.

In this sample, this clonotype turned up a few times. V usage is TRBV5-1 and J usage is TRBJ1-1; TRBD1 aligns across 8 bases. V trimming: 4 bases; J trimming: 4 bases; junction bases outside the gene matches: 12. The CDR3 is made up of 16 amino acids. In germline, CDR1 is SGHRS, CDR2 YFSETQ. CDR3 sequence (DNA): TGCGCCAGCAGCCCCGAGAGGAGACAGGGGCGCACTGAAGCTTTCTTT. Encoded protein: CASSPERRQGRTEAFF.

The chain links TRBV7-9 to TRBJ2-1; no firm D call. The ends were cut back, 3 bases at V and 6 bases at J, with 9 bases in the middle. CDR3 length equals 13 residues. Germline CDR1 reads SEHNR; CDR2 reads FQNEAQ (reference sequence). CDR3 in DNA: TGTGCCAGCAGCTTCCCCATCGGCAATGAGCAGTTCTTC. This codes for CASSFPIGNEQFF.

The chain has TRBV7-3 and TRBJ2-3; D is unclear. The germline gives CDR1 SGHTA, CDR2 FQGTGA. The ends were cut back, 2 bases at V and 4 bases at J, with 16 bases in the middle. CDR3 size: 16 residues. The CDR3 here is CASSLRPDRKADTQYF. In DNA form, the CDR3 reads TGTGCCAGCAGCTTACGGCCAGATCGGAAAGCAGATACGCAGTATTTT.

The chain couples TRBV3-1 to TRBJ2-5; TRBD1 aligns across 8 bases. CDR3 size: 15 residues. CDR1 is LGHDT, CDR2 YNNKEL, per germline (reference sequence). With V trimmed by 2 bases and J by 1 base, 3 bases remained unmatched. For the CDR3, the DNA is TGTGCCAGCAGCCAAAGAGGGACAGGCCAAGAGACCCAGTACTTC. Translating it yields CASSQRGTGQETQYF.

There are a few counts of this clonotype. The rearrangement joins TRBV23-1 to TRBJ2-6, with 8 nucleotides matching TRBD1. TRBV23-1 is known as an ORF, though its function is uncertain. The CDR3 extends over 19 amino acids. V lost 1 base and J lost 4; bases outside the gene matches: 12. CDR3 bases: TGCGCCAGCAGTCAATACTTGCAGGGGGCGCGTACCGGGGCCAACGTCCTGACTTTC. It encodes CASSQYLQGARTGANVLTF.

The genes are TRBV7-8 and TRBJ2-7; TRBD1 aligns across 9 bases. Germline assignment: CDR1 SGHVS and CDR2 FQNEAQ. This CDR3 region has 14 residues. With V trimmed by 1 base and J by 4 bases, 2 bases remained unmatched. The CDR3 region has the DNA TGTGCCAGCAGCTTAGGAGGACAGGGGTACGAGCAGTACTTC. This encodes CASSLGGQGYEQYF.

This clonotype showed up many times. The chain has TRBV7-8 and TRBJ2-2; D remains unclear. Germline V gene data show CDR1 as SGHVS and CDR2 as FQNEAQ. Trimming pared 4 bases from V and 2 bases from J, leaving 8 bases between. The CDR3 has 14 residues. The CDR3, as DNA: TGTGCCAGCAGCTGGGCTGTTAACACCGGGGAGCTGTTTTTT. Its translation is CASSWAVNTGELFF. Variable domain in full (rest from reference TRBV7-8 and TRBJ2-2): GAGVSQSPRYKVAKRGQDVALRCDPISGHVSLFWYQQALGQGPEFLTYFQNEAQLDKSGLPSDRFFAERPEGSVSTLKIQRTQQEDSAVYLCASSWAVNTGELFFGEGSRLTVL.

The genes are TRBV6-5 and TRBJ2-1; no definite D call. The germline gives CDR1 MNHEY, CDR2 SVGAGI. V was pared by 2 bases and J by 7 bases, with 6 bases between. This CDR3 spans 12 amino acids. DNA of the CDR3: TGTGCCAGCAGTTACAATAGTAATGAGCAGTTCTTC. Its translation is CASSYNSNEQFF.

The V and J genes are TRBV11-2 and TRBJ1-3, with no clear D. The CDR3 covers 14 residues. CDR1 and CDR2 from the germline V gene are SGHAT and FQNNGV. The V and J ends lost 5 bases and 0 bases respectively, with 8 bases between them. The CDR3 region has the DNA TGTGCCAGCAGCCCCGGAAACTCTGGAAACACCATATATTTT. Encoded protein: CASSPGNSGNTIYF. The full variable domain, its missing parts supplied by reference TRBV11-2 and TRBJ1-3, is EAGVAQSPRYKIIEKRQSVAFWCNPISGHATLYWYQQILGQGPKLLIQFQNNGVVDDSQLPKDRFSAERLKGVDSTLKIQPAKLEDSAVYLCASSPGNSGNTIYFGEGSWLTVV.

CDR3 protein: CASTQRGGGTGELFF. As DNA, the CDR3 is TGTGCCAGCACCCAGCGGGGGGGCGGCACCGGGGAGCTGTTTTTT. The chain couples TRBV4-2 to TRBJ2-2; 10 bases agree with TRBD2. Germline values: CDR1 LGHNA, CDR2 YNFKEQ. The CDR3 has 15 amino acids. V was clipped by 7 bases and J by 4 bases; unmatched bases: 6.

This clonotype was counted between two and nine times. The chain carries TRBV7-3 and TRBJ2-5, with 8 bases lining up with TRBD2. With V trimmed by 5 bases and J by 5 bases, 7 bases remained unmatched. The germline V gene has CDR1 SGHTA and CDR2 FQGTGA. This CDR3 is built from 14 residues. CDR3 in DNA: TGTGCCAGCAGCCCGGGGGGGCCCTTGGAGACCCAGTACTTC. This translates into CASSPGGPLETQYF.

This clonotype was picked up many times. V usage is TRBV6-2 or TRBV6-3 and J usage is TRBJ2-7; D gene uncertain. Trimming cost V 6 bases and J 2 bases, with 23 bases left between them. This CDR3 region has 17 residues. Germline CDR1 and CDR2: MNHEY and SVGEGT. This chain's CDR3 is CASSYRHGGPPAYEQYV. The CDR3, as DNA: TGTGCCAGCAGCTATCGTCATGGTGGCCCGCCGGCCTACGAGCAGTACGTC.